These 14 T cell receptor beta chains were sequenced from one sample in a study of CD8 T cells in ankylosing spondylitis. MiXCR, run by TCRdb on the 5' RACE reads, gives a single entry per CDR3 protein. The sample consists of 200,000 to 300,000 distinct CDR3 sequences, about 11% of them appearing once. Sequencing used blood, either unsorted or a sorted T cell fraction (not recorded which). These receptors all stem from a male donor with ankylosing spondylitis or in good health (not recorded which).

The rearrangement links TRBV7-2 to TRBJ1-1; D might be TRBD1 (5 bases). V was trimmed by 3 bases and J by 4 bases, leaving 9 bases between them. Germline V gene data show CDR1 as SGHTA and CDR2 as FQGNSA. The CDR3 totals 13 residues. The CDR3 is CASSLGRVTEAFF. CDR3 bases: TGTGCCAGCAGCTTGGGACGGGTCACTGAAGCTTTCTTT.

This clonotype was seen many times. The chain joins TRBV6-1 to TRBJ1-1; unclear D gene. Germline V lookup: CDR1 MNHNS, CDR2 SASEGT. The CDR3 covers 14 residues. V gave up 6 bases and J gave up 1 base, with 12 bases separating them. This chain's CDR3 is CASSPALANTEAFF. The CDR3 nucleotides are TGTGCCAGCAGCCCGGCCCTGGCGAACACTGAAGCTTTCTTT.

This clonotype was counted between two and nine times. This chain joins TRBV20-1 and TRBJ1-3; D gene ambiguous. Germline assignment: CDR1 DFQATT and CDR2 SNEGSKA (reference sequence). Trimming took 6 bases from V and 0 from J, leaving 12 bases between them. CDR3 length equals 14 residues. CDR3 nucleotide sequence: TGCAGTGCCCTGGGGTCAACCTCTGGAAACACCATATATTTT. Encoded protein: CSALGSTSGNTIYF.

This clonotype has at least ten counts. The CDR3 sequence: CASSWALAGRNEQFF. The CDR3 nucleotides read TGTGCCAGCAGCTGGGCCCTAGCGGGGCGTAATGAGCAGTTCTTC. J is TRBJ2-1 and V is TRBV7-2; TRBD2 agrees at 9 bases. Germline CDR1 is SGHTA and CDR2 is FQGNSA. The CDR3 contains 15 residues. V lost 4 bases to trimming and J lost 7 bases; unmatched junction nucleotides: 8.

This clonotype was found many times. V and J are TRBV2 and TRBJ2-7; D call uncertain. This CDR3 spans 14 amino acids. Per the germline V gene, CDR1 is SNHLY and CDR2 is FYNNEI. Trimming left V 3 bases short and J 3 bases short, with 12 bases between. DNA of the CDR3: TGTGCCAGCAGTGAGGTCGTAGCAGACTACGAGCAGTACTTC. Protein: CASSEVVADYEQYF.

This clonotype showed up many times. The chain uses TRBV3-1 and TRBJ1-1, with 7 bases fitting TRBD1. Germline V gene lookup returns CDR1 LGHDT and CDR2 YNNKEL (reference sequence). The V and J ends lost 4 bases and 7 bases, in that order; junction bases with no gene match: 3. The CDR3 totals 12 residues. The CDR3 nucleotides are TGTGCCAGCAGCCGGACAGGAGGTGAAGCTTTCTTT. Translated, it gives CASSRTGGEAFF. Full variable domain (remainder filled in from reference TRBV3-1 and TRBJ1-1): DTAVSQTPKYLVTQMGNDKSIKCEQNLGHDTMYWYKQDSKKFLKIMFSYNNKELIINETVPNRFSPKSPDKAHLNLHINSLELGDSAVYFCASSRTGGEAFFGQGTRLTVV.

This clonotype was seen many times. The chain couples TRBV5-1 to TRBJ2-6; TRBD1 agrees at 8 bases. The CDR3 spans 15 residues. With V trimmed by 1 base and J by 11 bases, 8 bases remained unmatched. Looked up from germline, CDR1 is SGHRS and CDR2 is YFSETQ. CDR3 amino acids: CASSLIGQGIDVLTF. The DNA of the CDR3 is TGCGCCAGCAGCTTGATCGGACAGGGAATAGACGTCCTGACTTTC.

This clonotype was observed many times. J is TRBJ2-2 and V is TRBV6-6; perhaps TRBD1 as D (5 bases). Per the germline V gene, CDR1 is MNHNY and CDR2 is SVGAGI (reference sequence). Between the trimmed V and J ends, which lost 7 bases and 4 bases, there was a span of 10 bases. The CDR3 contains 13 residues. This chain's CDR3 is CASTRTSTGELFF. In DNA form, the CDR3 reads TGTGCCAGCACCCGGACATCCACCGGGGAGCTGTTTTTT.

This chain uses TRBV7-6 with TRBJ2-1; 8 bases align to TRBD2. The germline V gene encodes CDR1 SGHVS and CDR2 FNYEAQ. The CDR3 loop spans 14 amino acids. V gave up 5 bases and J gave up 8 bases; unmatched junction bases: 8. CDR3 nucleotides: TGTGCCAGCAGCCAAAGCGGGAGCTCGCATGAGCAGTTCTTC. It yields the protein CASSQSGSSHEQFF.

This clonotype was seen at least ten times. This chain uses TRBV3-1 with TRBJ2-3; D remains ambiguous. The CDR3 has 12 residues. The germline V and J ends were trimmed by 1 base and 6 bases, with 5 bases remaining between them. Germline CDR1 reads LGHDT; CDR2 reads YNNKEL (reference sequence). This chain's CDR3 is CASSQADDTQYF. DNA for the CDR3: TGTGCCAGCAGCCAAGCCGACGATACGCAGTATTTT.

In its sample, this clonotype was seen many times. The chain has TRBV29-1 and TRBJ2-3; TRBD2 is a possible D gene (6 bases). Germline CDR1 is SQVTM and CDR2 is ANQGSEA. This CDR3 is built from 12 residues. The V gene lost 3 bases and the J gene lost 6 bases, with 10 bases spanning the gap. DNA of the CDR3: TGCAGCGTTGAGGGCGGGGACGATACGCAGTATTTT. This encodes CSVEGGDDTQYF.

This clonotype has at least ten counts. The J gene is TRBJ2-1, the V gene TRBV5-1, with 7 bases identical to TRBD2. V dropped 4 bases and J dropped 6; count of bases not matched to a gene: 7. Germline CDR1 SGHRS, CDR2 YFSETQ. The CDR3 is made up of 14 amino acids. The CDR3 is CASSPDAGVNEQFF. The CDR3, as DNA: TGCGCCAGCAGCCCCGATGCGGGAGTCAATGAGCAGTTCTTC.

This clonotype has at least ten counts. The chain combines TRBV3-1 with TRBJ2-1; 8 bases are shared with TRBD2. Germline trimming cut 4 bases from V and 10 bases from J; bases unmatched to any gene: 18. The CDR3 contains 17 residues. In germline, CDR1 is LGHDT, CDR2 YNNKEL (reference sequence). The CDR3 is CASSRSGGPISPQEQFF. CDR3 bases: TGTGCCAGCAGCCGATCGGGAGGGCCTATTTCCCCCCAAGAGCAGTTCTTC.

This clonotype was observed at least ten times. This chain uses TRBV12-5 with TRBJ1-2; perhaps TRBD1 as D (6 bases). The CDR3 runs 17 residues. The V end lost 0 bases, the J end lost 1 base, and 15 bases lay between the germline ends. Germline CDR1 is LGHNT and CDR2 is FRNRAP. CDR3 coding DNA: TGTGCTAGTGGTTTGGTAATGGGGACAAAGGTTAACTATGGCTACACCTTC. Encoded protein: CASGLVMGTKVNYGYTF.